Sequencing of this T cell receptor beta chain was carried out in a study of memory CD4+ T cells and cytomegalovirus serostatus. Single viable CD3+CD4+CD8-CD45RO+ cells were sorted as the memory CD4+ T cells. Serum IgG to CMV pp150, pp28, p38 and p52 defined serostatus. Germline loops: CDR1 MDHEN, CDR2 SYDVKM. The CDR3 consists of 16 residues. V lost 5 bases and J lost 5; bases outside the gene matches: 12. Assay used: immunoSEQ multiplex PCR; TCRdb lists only in-frame clones, some missing. The profile covers approximately 61,000 clones, with less than 85% appearing a single time and almost 0.55% taken by the ten largest.

The chain has TRBV28 and TRBJ1-5; 7 bases agree with TRBD1. The sequence derives from an adult in good health and CMV-seronegative. Some clones in this sample may be carry-over from other donors' samples. The sequencing input was memory CD4+ T cells from blood. CDR3 DNA: TGTGCCAGCAGTCGTTCCGGGACGCAGGGGGATCAGCCCCAGCATTTT. This encodes CASSRSGTQGDQPQHF.